This TCR beta chain was captured by sequencing in a study of blood T cell repertoires in COVID-19. Turning to the study itself: Samples of COVID-19 (acute and convalescent) were obtained from the United States, Italy and Spain. PBMCs, B-cell-depleted T cells, or T cells provided the cDNA or gDNA that made up the material.

Participants spanned ages roughly 18 to 90 years and resided in 20 to 30 US areas. Each participant's cohort was designated according to participant-reported clinical history. This CDR3 has 13 residues. V was clipped by 5 bases and J by 3 bases, with 8 bases between them. Some clones are missing from TCRdb's copy, which holds only in-frame ones; the method was immunoSEQ multiplex PCR. The table includes roughly 310,000 clones, under 95% detected once. The source is a man between 60 and 75 years old who had recovered from COVID-19. The sequenced sample consisted of PBMCs or T cells enriched from blood (not recorded which). The chain links TRBV12-3 or TRBV12-4 to TRBJ1-3; D unresolved. Here the CDR3 reads CASSAANGNTIYF. CDR3 DNA: TGTGCCAGCAGTGCCGCGAATGGAAACACCATATATTTT.